This TCR beta chain originates from a study of blood T cell repertoires in COVID-19. In the study overall: From T cells, B-cell-depleted T cells, or PBMCs came the material, which was cDNA or gDNA.

Method: immunoSEQ multiplex PCR; TCRdb's copy keeps in-frame clones and lacks some. The table has roughly 24,000 clones, 90% seen once; the top ten hold over 1.5%. From germline, CDR1 is SGHRS and CDR2 YFSETQ. The CDR3 consists of 12 residues. V gave up 4 bases and J gave up 2 bases, with 7 bases separating them. The chain has TRBV5-1 and TRBJ2-7; D uncertain. This clonotype was obtained from a woman in her fifties or sixties with active COVID-19. Material for sequencing was peripheral blood. In DNA, the CDR3 is TGCGCCAGCAGCCAGAACACCTACGAGCAGTACTTC. Its protein is CASSQNTYEQYF.